Listed here are 22 T cell receptor beta chains from one sample, sequenced in a study of blood T cell repertoires in COVID-19. Data came from immunoSEQ multiplex PCR; TCRdb stores just in-frame clones and leaves some out. The table has over 250,000 clones, approximately 89% seen once. The sample consisted of peripheral blood. The receptor source for this set is a woman aged 45-65 years with acute or convalescent COVID-19.

The chain uses TRBV24-1 and TRBJ2-1, with 8 bases matching TRBD1. The V and J ends lost 4 bases and 7 bases, in that order; junction bases with no gene match: 11. From germline, CDR1 is KGHDR and CDR2 SFDVKD. The CDR3 covers 16 residues. The CDR3 is CATSEGLGRGRNEQFF. The CDR3 DNA follows: TGTGCCACCAGTGAAGGTTTGGGCAGGGGGCGAAATGAGCAGTTCTTC.

This CDR3 is CASSFITSGRARTDTQYF. The CDR3 nucleotides read TGTGCCAGCAGCTTTATTACTAGCGGGAGGGCGAGGACAGATACGCAGTATTTT. The V call is TRBV7-9, the J call TRBJ2-3; 13 bases are a match to TRBD2. The CDR3 has 18 residues. In germline, CDR1 is SEHNR, CDR2 FQNEAQ (reference sequence). V was pared by 3 bases and J by 3 bases, with 9 bases of the junction left unmatched.

This chain connects TRBV7-2 to TRBJ1-1, with a weak D call TRBD1 (5 bases). Germline V CDR1 and CDR2: SGHTA, FQGNSA. V lost 1 base and J lost 4, with 13 bases in between. CDR3 length: 15 residues. CDR3 protein: CASSLESGAFTEAFF. The CDR3 DNA follows: TGTGCCAGCAGCTTAGAATCTGGGGCCTTCACTGAAGCTTTCTTT.

The count of this clone is one. This chain connects TRBV5-1 to TRBJ2-5; 8 nucleotides agree with TRBD1. Germline lookup yields CDR1 SGHRS and CDR2 YFSETQ. The length of the CDR3 is 14 residues. Unmatched junction bases numbered 7, after V lost 4 bases and J lost 5 bases. The CDR3 sequence is CASSQRQGLETQYF. DNA for the CDR3: TGCGCCAGCAGCCAAAGACAGGGGCTGGAGACCCAGTACTTC.

V usage is TRBV5-4 and J usage is TRBJ1-1, with TRBD1 matching 7 bases. Unmatched junction bases numbered 5, after V lost 4 bases and J lost 2 bases. CDR1 is SGHNT and CDR2 is YYREEE in the germline V gene (reference sequence). The CDR3 is 14 amino acids. The CDR3 loop reads CASSLDRVNTEAFF. CDR3 DNA sequence: TGTGCCAGCAGCCTCGACAGGGTTAACACTGAAGCTTTCTTT.

The rearrangement links TRBV18 to TRBJ2-1; 13 positions agree with TRBD2. V gave up 2 bases and J gave up 0 bases; unmatched junction bases: 1. The CDR3 has 17 residues. Germline CDR1 reads KGHSH; CDR2 reads LQKENI. The CDR3 DNA is TGTGCCAGCTCACCATGGACTAGCGGGAGCTCCTACAATGAGCAGTTCTTC. This encodes CASSPWTSGSSYNEQFF. Based on the CDR3 plus reference TRBV18 and TRBJ2-1, the full variable domain is NAGVMQNPRHLVRRRGQEARLRCSPMKGHSHVYWYRQLPEEGLKFMVYLQKENIIDESGMPKERFSAEFPKEGPSILRIQQVVRGDSAAYFCASSPWTSGSSYNEQFFGPGTRLTVL.

The rearrangement links TRBV5-1 to TRBJ2-1, with D perhaps matching TRBD1 (6 bases). Germline V gives CDR1 SGHRS, CDR2 YFSETQ. The CDR3 extends over 12 amino acids. The V end lost 0 bases, the J end lost 9 bases, and 7 bases lay between the germline ends. CDR3 protein: CASSLEQGEQFF. Here the CDR3 DNA reads TGCGCCAGCAGCTTGGAACAGGGTGAGCAGTTCTTC.

V usage is TRBV21-1 and J usage is TRBJ1-5; the table assigns TRBD1, which was not confirmed against the DNA. TRBV21-1 is a documented pseudogene. CDR3 length equals 14 residues. The CDR3 coding sequence is TGTGCCAGCAGCAAACAGGGGGTGAATCAGCCCCAGCATTTT. Its protein is CASSKQGVNQPQHF.

This clone was seen a handful of times. The genes are TRBV5-4 and TRBJ1-3, with D uncertain. Looked up from germline, CDR1 is SGHNT and CDR2 is YYREEE (reference sequence). The CDR3 covers 14 residues. V was pared by 0 bases and J by 3 bases, with 7 bases between. DNA for the CDR3: TGTGCCAGCAGCTTGGCGGGAGTTGGAAACACCATATATTTT. Protein sequence: CASSLAGVGNTIYF.

The rearrangement joins TRBV7-8 to TRBJ2-5; TRBD2 might be the D (7 bases). CDR1 and CDR2 (germline): SGHVS, FQNEAQ. There are 19 residues in the CDR3. V was shortened by 2 bases and J by 1 base, with 23 bases between the two germline ends. The DNA for the CDR3 is TGTGCCAGCAGCTTATTGGGGGCTGAGACTAGCTTGCCCCAAGAGACCCAGTACTTC. It is translated as CASSLLGAETSLPQETQYF. The full variable domain, its missing parts supplied by reference TRBV7-8 and TRBJ2-5, is GAGVSQSPRYKVAKRGQDVALRCDPISGHVSLFWYQQALGQGPEFLTYFQNEAQLDKSGLPSDRFFAERPEGSVSTLKIQRTQQEDSAVYLCASSLLGAETSLPQETQYFGPGTRLLVL.

This chain joins TRBV10-3 and TRBJ2-3; TRBD2 agrees at 9 bases. CDR1 is ENHRY, CDR2 SYGVKD, per germline. The CDR3 sequence is 14 residues long. After removal of 5 bases from V and 4 bases from J, the junction contained 4 bases not matched to a gene. CDR3 region: CAISWREGADTQYF. In DNA form, the CDR3 reads TGTGCCATCAGTTGGCGGGAGGGGGCAGATACGCAGTATTTT.

This clone was seen a few times. The gene calls are TRBV5-1 and TRBJ2-2, with D perhaps TRBD2 (5 bases). The CDR3 extends over 16 amino acids. With 4 bases removed from V and 5 bases from J, the gap between germline ends came to 18 bases. From germline, CDR1 is SGHRS and CDR2 YFSETQ. The CDR3 sequence: CASSTPEAGITGELFF. The CDR3 DNA follows: TGCGCCAGCAGCACCCCAGAAGCCGGGATAACCGGGGAGCTGTTTTTT.

The J gene is TRBJ1-3, the V gene TRBV4-1; possibly TRBD1 for D (5 bases). Germline CDR1 and CDR2: MGHRA and YSYEKL. The CDR3 is made up of 16 amino acids. V lost 0 bases to trimming and J lost 4 bases, with 13 bases between them. CDR3 amino acids: CASSQDGAGRGNTIYF. CDR3 nucleotide sequence: TGCGCCAGCAGCCAAGATGGGGCAGGGCGAGGAAACACCATATATTTT.

This clone has a handful of counts. V gene TRBV18 combines with J gene TRBJ2-7, with D tentatively TRBD2 (5 bases). Germline V gene data show CDR1 as KGHSH and CDR2 as LQKENI. The CDR3 consists of 14 residues. The V end lost 1 base, the J end lost 3 bases, and 10 bases lay between the germline ends. The chain's CDR3 is CASSPQAGGYEQYF. The CDR3 DNA reads as TGTGCCAGCTCACCACAGGCAGGAGGCTACGAGCAGTACTTC.

The chain carries TRBV19 and TRBJ1-5; tentative D call: TRBD1 (5 bases). The V end lost 3 bases, the J end lost 6 bases, and 18 bases lay between the germline ends. The CDR3 loop spans 16 amino acids. The germline gives CDR1 LNHDA, CDR2 SQIVND (reference sequence). The CDR3 protein is CASSILESGVGQPQHF. DNA of the CDR3: TGTGCCAGTAGTATCTTGGAGTCGGGGGTAGGTCAGCCCCAGCATTTT.

The rearrangement joins TRBV19 to TRBJ2-2; 8 nucleotides align to TRBD2. CDR1 is LNHDA, CDR2 SQIVND, per germline (reference sequence). The V and J ends lost 5 bases and 0 bases, in that order; junction bases with no gene match: 8. The length of the CDR3 is 17 residues. CDR3 nucleotides: TGTGCCAGTAGTCGTAGTAGCGGGGCCGCGAACACCGGGGAGCTGTTTTTT. Its translation is CASSRSSGAANTGELFF. The full variable domain, with the rest looked up from reference TRBV19 and TRBJ2-2, is DGGITQSPKYLFRKEGQNVTLSCEQNLNHDAMYWYRQDPGQGLRLIYYSQIVNDFQKGDIAEGYSVSREKKESFPLTVTSAQKNPTAFYLCASSRSSGAANTGELFFGEGSRLTVL.

This clone was counted a few times. V and J are TRBV5-4 and TRBJ2-2; D not resolved. Germline-derived CDR1 and CDR2 are SGHNT and YYREEE (reference sequence). The length of the CDR3 is 16 residues. V shed 1 base and J shed 1 base, with 11 bases lying between them. The CDR3 reads CASSLSSAGNTGELFF. In nucleotides, the CDR3 is TGTGCCAGCAGCTTGTCATCTGCAGGGAACACCGGGGAGCTGTTTTTT.

The chain recombines TRBV5-4 with TRBJ1-5; D is unresolved. Germline V CDR1 and CDR2: SGHNT, YYREEE (reference sequence). The CDR3 length is 14 residues. Trimming removed 0 bases at V and 2 bases at J, with 6 bases between. As DNA, the CDR3 is TGTGCCAGCAGCTTGGGCGGGGGCAATCAGCCCCAGCATTTT. Translating gives CASSLGGGNQPQHF. Variable domain in full (rest from reference TRBV5-4 and TRBJ1-5): ETGVTQSPTHLIKTRGQQVTLRCSSQSGHNTVSWYQQALGQGPQFIFQYYREEENGRGNFPPRFSGLQFPNYSSELNVNALELDDSALYLCASSLGGGNQPQHFGDGTRLSIL.

The chain recombines TRBV24-1 with TRBJ1-2; 7 bases line up with TRBD1. V dropped 3 bases and J dropped 9; count of bases not matched to a gene: 3. The CDR3 has 12 amino acids. Germline V gene data show CDR1 as KGHDR and CDR2 as SFDVKD. The CDR3 region has the DNA TGTGCCACCAGTGATGGGACAGACAGCTACACCTTC. It codes for CATSDGTDSYTF.

V and J are TRBV5-1 and TRBJ1-2; 7 nucleotides line up with TRBD1. The junction had 10 bases not matched to a gene; V was cut back by 4 bases and J by 4 bases. Germline lookup yields CDR1 SGHRS and CDR2 YFSETQ. CDR3 size: 15 residues. The CDR3 DNA reads as TGCGCCAGCAGCCCCTCGACAGGGCTCGGCTATGGCTACACCTTC. Its translation: CASSPSTGLGYGYTF.

The chain recombines TRBV11-3 with TRBJ2-1, with 12 bases aligning to TRBD2. Germline V CDR1 and CDR2: SGHNT, YENEEA. The CDR3 length is 15 residues. Germline trimming cut 1 base from V and 7 bases from J; bases unmatched to any gene: 2. The CDR3 loop is CASSLGLAGGNEQFF. CDR3 in DNA: TGTGCCAGCAGCTTAGGTCTAGCGGGGGGGAATGAGCAGTTCTTC.

This chain links TRBV24-1 with TRBJ1-2, with 9 bases fitting TRBD1. The V segment lost 4 bases and the J segment 8 bases; nucleotides outside the gene matches: 10. CDR3 length equals 15 residues. Germline V gene lookup returns CDR1 KGHDR and CDR2 SFDVKD. CDR3 sequence: CATSDPGTGRGGYTF. The CDR3 DNA sequence: TGTGCCACCAGTGACCCCGGGACAGGGAGAGGAGGCTACACCTTC.